The present T cell receptor (beta chain) was sequenced within a study of T cell clusters in autoimmune cytopenias. One tube held mixed TRB-A and TRB-B primer pools for touch-down PCR. From the multiplex PCR reads, TCRdb lists one entry per CDR3 protein and no DNA. The sample table includes 5,600 or so distinct CDR3 sequences. This clonotype is labeled medium-sized based on frequency. The germline V gene encodes CDR1 GTSNPN and CDR2 SVGIG (reference sequence). This CDR3 comprises 15 residues. TRB amplification used approximately 250 ng of peripheral blood genomic DNA. The sample was also linked to a second study, of T cell repertoires in aging, cancer and after chemotherapy.

This receptor was taken from a human donor in good health. The chain carries TRBV30 and TRBJ2-5; TCRdb picks TRBD2, but there is no DNA to check that call. Sequencing input: peripheral blood. The CDR3 here is CAWSRGPGGLETQYF.